This T cell receptor beta chain was sequenced for a study of patients and donors after allogeneic stem cell transplantation. TCRdb ran MiXCR on the RT-PCR reads and lists one entry per CDR3 protein. The top ten clones hold around 6% of a sample with roughly 880,000 distinct CDR3 sequences, around 17% of them seen once. Deletions cut 2 bases from V and 4 bases from J, with 8 bases between. CDR1 is MNHNS, CDR2 SASEGT, per germline. The CDR3 has 14 amino acids. This receptor was taken from a human donor who was either an allogeneic HSCT recipient or a stem cell or donor lymphocyte infusion donor (not recorded which). It is not recorded whose cells these are; they may come from a transplant donor. The chain recombines TRBV6-1 with TRBJ2-2; D is uncertain. The sample comprised blood, either unsorted or a sorted T cell fraction (not recorded which). The CDR3 DNA sequence: TGTGCCAGCAGTGAATACAAGGCCACCGGGGAGCTGTTTTTT. This sequence encodes CASSEYKATGELFF.